This T cell receptor beta chain comes out of a study of TIL therapy for anti-PD-1-resistant metastatic lung cancer. The time point is: pre-treatment sample, taken before nivolumab and TIL therapy. Most excised metastases sampled were pleural nodules or supraclavicular lymph nodes. CDR1 and CDR2 from the germline V gene are MNHNY and SVGAGI (reference sequence). Trimming removed 0 bases from V and 3 bases from J, with 6 bases in between. The CDR3 totals 14 residues. The immunoSEQ assay was v3. Repertoires were generated with immunoSEQ multiplex PCR, while TCRdb's copy carries only in-frame clones and drops some. Of over 20,000 clones listed, 72% were seen once; the top ten hold around 7.2%.

Sequences were derived from tumor tissue, sampled at baseline. This chain joins TRBV6-6 and TRBJ1-5; the D is unclear. The receptor's source is a person aged 25 to 80 with non-small cell lung cancer. The CDR3 loop is CASSYSETNQPQHF. CDR3 nucleotide sequence: TGTGCCAGCAGTTACTCGGAGACCAATCAGCCCCAGCATTTT.